These 20 T cell receptor beta chains originate from one sample sequenced in a study of blood T cell repertoires in COVID-19. Data came from immunoSEQ multiplex PCR; TCRdb stores just in-frame clones and leaves some out. The sample carries around 83,000 clones, 70% to 90% recorded once. The specimen was peripheral blood. The receptors derive from an elderly man with active or convalescent COVID-19.

The V call is TRBV10-3, the J call TRBJ1-5; weak D call: TRBD1 (5 bases). The length of the CDR3 is 16 residues. Germline V CDR1 and CDR2: ENHRY, SYGVKD. Trimming stripped 3 bases from V and 7 bases from J, with 19 bases between. CDR3 coding DNA: TGTGCCATCAGTGACGGCGGGCGGGCCGGGGGACAGCCCCAGCATTTT. Translating it yields CAISDGGRAGGQPQHF.

The CDR3 is CASSGQGGSGANVLTF. CDR3 in DNA: TGTGCCAGCAGTGGGCAGGGGGGCTCTGGGGCCAACGTCCTGACTTTC. V usage is TRBV25-1 and J usage is TRBJ2-6, with D possibly TRBD1 on 7 matching bases. The V gene lost 4 bases and the J gene lost 0 bases, with 10 bases spanning the gap. CDR1 is MGHDK and CDR2 is SYGVNS in the germline V gene. The CDR3 is made up of 16 amino acids.

This clone has just one count. The J gene is TRBJ1-1, the V gene TRBV25-1; D gene uncertain. V was clipped by 4 bases and J by 5 bases, with 5 bases between them. CDR1 is MGHDK and CDR2 is SYGVNS in the germline V gene. This CDR3 comprises 11 residues. The CDR3 sequence is CASSGTTEAFF. The DNA of the CDR3 is TGTGCCAGCAGTGGGACTACTGAAGCTTTCTTT.

The chain has TRBV10-3 and TRBJ1-2; no clear D gene. The CDR3 loop spans 15 amino acids. Trimming stripped 5 bases from V and 5 bases from J, with 18 bases between. Germline CDR1 is ENHRY and CDR2 is SYGVKD. CDR3 nucleotides: TGTGCCATCAGTTCAGAGCCTGAGGGTGCGTATGGCTACACCTTC. Residues: CAISSEPEGAYGYTF.

This sequence joins TRBV7-8 and TRBJ2-3, with unresolved D. CDR3 size: 14 residues. Trimming took off 5 bases at V and 5 bases at J, with 14 bases between the two ends. CDR1 and CDR2 (germline): SGHVS, FQNEAQ. The CDR3 sequence is CASSRGPPGDTQYF. The CDR3 coding sequence is TGTGCCAGCAGCCGAGGCCCCCCCGGAGATACGCAGTATTTT.

The V call is TRBV5-1, the J call TRBJ1-2, with 8 bases that match TRBD1. Germline CDR1 reads SGHRS; CDR2 reads YFSETQ. The CDR3 contains 13 residues. With 4 bases clipped from V and 8 bases from J, the junction kept 7 bases outside the gene matches. Here the CDR3 DNA reads TGCGCCAGCAGCCAGCAGGGGGCGCCAGGCTACACCTTC. Protein sequence: CASSQQGAPGYTF.

The rearrangement joins TRBV6-6 to TRBJ1-5; D ambiguous. Trimming stripped 4 bases from V and 0 bases from J, with 13 bases between. The CDR3 totals 16 residues. Germline CDR1 reads MNHNY; CDR2 reads SVGAGI (reference sequence). CDR3 DNA sequence: TGTGCCAGCAGTTCCACCGCTCAGTCTAGCAATCAGCCCCAGCATTTT. Encoded protein: CASSSTAQSSNQPQHF.

The genes are TRBV7-6 and TRBJ1-1; 7 nucleotides line up with TRBD1. Germline assignment: CDR1 SGHVS and CDR2 FNYEAQ. The CDR3 length is 15 residues. Trimming took 1 base from V and 5 from J; bases not matched to a gene: 7. The CDR3: CASSLEGVRGTEAFF. In DNA form, the CDR3 reads TGTGCCAGCAGCTTAGAGGGGGTCAGGGGGACTGAAGCTTTCTTT.

The rearrangement uses TRBV19 and TRBJ2-2, with 8 bases matching TRBD1. After removal of 4 bases from V and 1 base from J, the junction contained 5 bases not matched to a gene. Germline CDR1 is LNHDA and CDR2 is SQIVND (reference sequence). CDR3 size: 16 residues. The CDR3 spells CASSKAGGVNTGELFF. CDR3 coding DNA: TGTGCCAGTAGTAAGGCAGGGGGCGTGAACACCGGGGAGCTGTTTTTT.

For the CDR3, the DNA is TGTGCCAGCAGCCAAGTCGGTCGGGATGGCGGCTACACCTTC. It is translated as CASSQVGRDGGYTF. The rearrangement joins TRBV3-1 (or the pseudogene TRBV3-2) to TRBJ1-2; no reliable D call. CDR3 size: 14 residues. CDR1 and CDR2 from the germline V gene are LGHDT and YNNKEL (reference sequence). Trimming removed 1 base from V and 8 bases from J, with 14 bases in between.

The CDR3 here is CASSLGGGRNQPQHF. CDR3 nucleotide sequence: TGTGCCAGCAGCTTAGGAGGAGGGAGAAATCAGCCCCAGCATTTT. The rearrangement links TRBV7-8 to TRBJ1-5; D is unclear. The CDR3 covers 15 residues. Germline-derived CDR1 and CDR2 are SGHVS and FQNEAQ. V was clipped by 1 base and J by 4 bases, with 11 bases between them.

The chain recombines TRBV7-2 with TRBJ2-1; D is possibly TRBD2 (5 bases). CDR1 SGHTA and CDR2 FQGNSA come from the germline V gene. The V gene lost 5 bases and the J gene lost 3 bases, with 14 bases spanning the gap. The CDR3 consists of 15 residues. The DNA for the CDR3 is TGTGCCAGCAGCACCATAACGGGGAGCTACAATGAGCAGTTCTTC. It codes for CASSTITGSYNEQFF. Combining the CDR3 with reference TRBV7-2 and TRBJ2-1 gives the whole variable domain GAGVSQSPSNKVTEKGKDVELRCDPISGHTALYWYRQSLGQGLEFLIYFQGNSAPDKSGLPSDRFSAERTGGSVSTLTIQRTQQEDSAVYLCASSTITGSYNEQFFGPGTRLTVL.

The chain carries TRBV5-5 and TRBJ1-2, with D possibly being TRBD1 (6 bases). Germline V gene sequence: CDR1 SGHKS, CDR2 YYEKEE (reference sequence). The CDR3 is 14 residues long. The germline V and J ends were trimmed by 5 bases and 7 bases, with 18 bases remaining between them. CDR3 nucleotides: TGTGCCAGCAGTCTCGGACAGCCAACGTTTGGCTACACCTTC. Protein sequence: CASSLGQPTFGYTF.

V usage is TRBV11-2 and J usage is TRBJ2-3, with 11 nucleotides matching TRBD2. CDR1 SGHAT and CDR2 FQNNGV come from the germline V gene. The CDR3 covers 15 residues. Unmatched junction bases numbered 4, after V lost 4 bases and J lost 4 bases. CDR3 coding DNA: TGTGCCAGCAGCTCCGGGACTAGCGGCGCAGATACGCAGTATTTT. Amino acids: CASSSGTSGADTQYF.

The V and J genes are TRBV7-2 and TRBJ1-5, with D unresolved. The CDR3 consists of 12 residues. V was shortened by 1 base and J by 7 bases, with 5 bases between the two germline ends. Per germline, CDR1 SGHTA and CDR2 FQGNSA. The CDR3: CASSLGGQPQHF. The CDR3 coding sequence is TGTGCCAGCAGCTTAGGAGGACAGCCCCAGCATTTT.

The rearrangement uses TRBV11-3 and TRBJ1-6; D unresolved. Germline V lookup: CDR1 SGHNT, CDR2 YENEEA. V shed 5 bases and J shed 5 bases, with 16 bases lying between them. This CDR3 contains 16 residues. The CDR3 DNA reads as TGTGCCAGCAGCGAACTAGGTGCCTATAATAATTCACCCCTCCACTTT. Residues: CASSELGAYNNSPLHF.

The chain uses TRBV3-1 (or the pseudogene TRBV3-2) and TRBJ2-6; 13 nucleotides match TRBD2. The CDR3 covers 20 residues. The germline CDR1 and CDR2 sequences are LGHDT and YNNKEL (reference sequence). The V and J ends lost 2 bases and 1 base, in that order; junction bases with no gene match: 8. The CDR3 nucleotides are TGTGCCAGCAGCCAAAGGACTAGCGGGAGATCGGTGTCTGGGGCCAACGTCCTGACTTTC. Its translation: CASSQRTSGRSVSGANVLTF.

The chain joins TRBV24-1 to TRBJ2-2, with 7 bases matching TRBD2. Trimming cost V 8 bases and J 1 base; bases outside gene matches: 3. CDR3 length equals 14 residues. Per the germline V gene, CDR1 is KGHDR and CDR2 is SFDVKD. The CDR3 protein is CATMPGGNTGELFF. The CDR3 coding sequence is TGTGCCACCATGCCGGGGGGGAACACCGGGGAGCTGTTTTTT.

V is TRBV3-1 (or the pseudogene TRBV3-2) and J is TRBJ1-5, with TRBD1 matching over 7 bases. From germline, CDR1 is LGHDT and CDR2 YNNKEL (reference sequence). The CDR3 length is 13 residues. Trimming at V came to 4 bases and at J to 9 bases, leaving 6 bases not matched to a gene. This CDR3 reads CASSLDRVAPQHF. CDR3 DNA sequence: TGTGCCAGCAGCCTTGACAGGGTGGCGCCCCAGCATTTT.

The chain links TRBV11-3 to TRBJ1-3; 10 nucleotides match TRBD1. CDR1 and CDR2 (germline): SGHNT, YENEEA. The V segment lost 4 bases and the J segment 8 bases; nucleotides outside the gene matches: 5. CDR3 length: 14 amino acids. The DNA for the CDR3 is TGTGCCAGCAGCTCGACAGGGGGCAGGGACACCATATATTTT. Its protein is CASSSTGGRDTIYF.